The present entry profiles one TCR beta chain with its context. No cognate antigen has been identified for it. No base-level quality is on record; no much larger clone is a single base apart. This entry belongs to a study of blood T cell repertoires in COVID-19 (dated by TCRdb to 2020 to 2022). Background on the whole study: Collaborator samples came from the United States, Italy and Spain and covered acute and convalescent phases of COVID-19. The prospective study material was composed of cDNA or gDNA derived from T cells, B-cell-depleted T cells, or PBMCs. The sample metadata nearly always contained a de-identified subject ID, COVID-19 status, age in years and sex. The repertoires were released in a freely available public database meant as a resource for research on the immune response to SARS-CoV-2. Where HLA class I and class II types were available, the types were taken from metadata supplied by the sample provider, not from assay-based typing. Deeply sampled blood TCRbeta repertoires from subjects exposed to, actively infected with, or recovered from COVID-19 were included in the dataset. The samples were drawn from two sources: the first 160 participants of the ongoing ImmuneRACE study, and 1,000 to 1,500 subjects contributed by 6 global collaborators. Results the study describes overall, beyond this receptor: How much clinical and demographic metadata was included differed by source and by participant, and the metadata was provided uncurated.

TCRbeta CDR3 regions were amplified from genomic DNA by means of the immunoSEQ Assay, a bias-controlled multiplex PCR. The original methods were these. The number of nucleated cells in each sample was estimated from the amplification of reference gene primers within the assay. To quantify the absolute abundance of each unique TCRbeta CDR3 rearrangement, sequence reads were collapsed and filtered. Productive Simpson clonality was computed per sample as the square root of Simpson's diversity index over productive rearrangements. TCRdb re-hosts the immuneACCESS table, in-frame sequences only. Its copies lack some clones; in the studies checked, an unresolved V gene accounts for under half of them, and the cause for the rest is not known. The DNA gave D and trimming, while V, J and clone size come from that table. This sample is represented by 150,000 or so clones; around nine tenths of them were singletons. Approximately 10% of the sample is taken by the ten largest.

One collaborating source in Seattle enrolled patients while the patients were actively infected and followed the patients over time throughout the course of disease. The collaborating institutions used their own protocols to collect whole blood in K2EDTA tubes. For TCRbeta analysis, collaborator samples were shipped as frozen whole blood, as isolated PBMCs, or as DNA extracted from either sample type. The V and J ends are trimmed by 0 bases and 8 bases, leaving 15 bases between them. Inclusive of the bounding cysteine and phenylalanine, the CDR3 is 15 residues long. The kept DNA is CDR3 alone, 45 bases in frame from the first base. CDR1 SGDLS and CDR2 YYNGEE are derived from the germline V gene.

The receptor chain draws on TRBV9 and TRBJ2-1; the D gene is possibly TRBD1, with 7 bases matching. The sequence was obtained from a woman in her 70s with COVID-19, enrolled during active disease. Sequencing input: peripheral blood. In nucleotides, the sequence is TGTGCCAGCAGCGTAGCGGAGGGGGCCCACTATGAGCAGTTCTTC. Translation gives CASSVAEGAHYEQFF.